Listed below are T cell receptor beta chains from one sample, sequenced in a study of blood T cell repertoires in COVID-19. Profiling relied on immunoSEQ multiplex PCR, and the TCRdb table lists in-frame clones only, not all of them. The table records around 72,000 clones, 80% to 90% of them present only once. Sequenced: peripheral blood. These receptors were collected from a woman aged 45-59 years with acute or convalescent COVID-19. Both conserved end residues are part of each CDR3. The order of the fields is V gene, D gene, clone size, J gene, CDR3 protein, CDR3 DNA. The D gene is left open where the match is weak. For some rows the clone size is stated as once, few or many, or as a class when expanded; others skip it.

>TRBV28|NA|NA|TRBJ1-2
CASSLWAARSDGYTF
TGTGCCAGCAGTTTATGGGCAGCTCGGAGCGATGGCTACACCTTC
>TRBV7-8|TRBD2|once|TRBJ2-1
CASSYNPGLVGNEQFF
TGTGCCAGCAGCTACAACCCGGGACTAGTGGGGAATGAGCAGTTCTTC
>TRBV3-1/TRBV3-2|NA|NA|TRBJ2-7
CASSQGVNFRF
TGTGCCAGCAGCCAAGGCGTGAACTTCCGCTTC
>TRBV9|NA|NA|TRBJ2-2
CASSVDYMPTGELFF
TGTGCCAGCAGCGTGGACTATATGCCCACCGGGGAGCTGTTTTTT
>TRBV18|NA|NA|TRBJ1-6
CASSPGAKDSPLHF
TGTGCCAGCTCACCGGGGGCCAAGGATTCACCCCTCCACTTT
>TRBV6-1|NA|NA|TRBJ2-2
CASSEVQNTGELFF
TGTGCCAGCAGTGAAGTCCAGAACACCGGGGAGCTGTTTTTT
>TRBV18|NA|NA|TRBJ2-5
CASSPRQGETQYF
TGTGCCAGCTCACCACGCCAGGGAGAGACCCAGTACTTC
>TRBV5-1|NA|NA|TRBJ2-1
CASSLEIGRVGNEQFF
TGCGCCAGCAGCTTGGAAATCGGCAGGGTAGGGAATGAGCAGTTCTTC
>TRBV6-6|TRBD1|NA|TRBJ2-1
CASSPPGQSLTYNEQFF
TGTGCCAGCAGTCCACCGGGACAGTCGCTAACCTACAATGAGCAGTTCTTC
>TRBV6-2/TRBV6-3|TRBD2|NA|TRBJ2-7
CASSYGRGGHEQYF
TGTGCCAGCAGTTACGGGCGGGGGGGCCACGAGCAGTACTTC
>TRBV30|NA|NA|TRBJ1-6
CAWTPGERSSPLHF
TGTGCCTGGACCCCAGGGGAGAGGTCTTCACCCCTCCACTTT
>TRBV5-1|NA|NA|TRBJ2-1
CASSLESYNEQFF
TGCGCCAGCAGCCTAGAGTCCTACAATGAGCAGTTCTTC
>TRBV27|NA|NA|TRBJ2-5
CASSPGGGRWTQYF
TGTGCCAGCAGTCCCGGGGGAGGCCGGTGGACCCAGTACTTC
>TRBV4-1|TRBD1|NA|TRBJ2-7
CASSQFPGTGGIYEQYF
TGCGCCAGCAGCCAATTCCCCGGGACAGGGGGCATTTACGAGCAGTACTTC